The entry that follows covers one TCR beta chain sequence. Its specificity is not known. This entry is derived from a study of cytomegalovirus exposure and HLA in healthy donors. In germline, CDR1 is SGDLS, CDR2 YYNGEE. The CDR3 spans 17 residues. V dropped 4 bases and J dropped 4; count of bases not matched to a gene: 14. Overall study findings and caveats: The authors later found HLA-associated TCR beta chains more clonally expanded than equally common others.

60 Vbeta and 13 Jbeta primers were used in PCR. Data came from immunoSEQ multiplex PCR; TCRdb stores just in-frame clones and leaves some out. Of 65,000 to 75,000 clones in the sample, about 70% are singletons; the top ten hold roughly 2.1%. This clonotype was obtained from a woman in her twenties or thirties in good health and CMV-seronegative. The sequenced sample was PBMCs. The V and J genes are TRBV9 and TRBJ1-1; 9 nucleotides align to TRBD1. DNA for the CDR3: TGTGCCAGCAGCATTAGGACAGGGGCTCAACGGGGCACTGAAGCTTTCTTT. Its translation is CASSIRTGAQRGTEAFF.